The clone carrying this T cell receptor beta chain has only one observation. The antigen is not known. This specimen comes from a study of T cell repertoires in cytomegalovirus infection. Study-wide points: Predominance within the ex vivo response was attributable to HLA-C-restricted CMV-specific TCR beta clonotypes. Cumulative public TCR beta family frequency identified CMV carriers with the relevant HLA.

This CDR3 spans 21 amino acids. Deletions cut 4 bases from V and 5 bases from J, with 32 bases between. TCRdb re-called the reads with MiXCR, one entry per CDR3 protein. The top ten hold over 60% of the sample, which has over 55,000 distinct CDR3 sequences, around 21% seen once. The source of this sequence is a human donor in good health (CMV status not recorded). Some clones in this sample may be carry-over from other donors' samples. The genes are TRBV12-3 or TRBV12-4 and TRBJ1-4, with D perhaps TRBD1 (6 bases). The sequencing here drew on CD8+ T cells from cultured PBMCs, taken from culture after CMV antigen stimulation. Written as DNA, the CDR3 is TGTGCCAGCAGTTCCTCGGAAGGCGGGGCGGGGTCCCGAGGGGGGAATGAAAAACTGTTTTTT. Protein sequence: CASSSSEGGAGSRGGNEKLFF.